This T cell receptor beta chain was sequenced in a study of blood T cells in healthy people across ages. Study-wide points: It was the long-lived donors that had more naive CD4+ cells and higher diversity than aged donors. With age, beta diversity per million T cells declined roughly linearly, significantly by over 35.

There were healthy Caucasian individuals from Russia, aged roughly 6 to 90, serving as donors. Every sample yielded at least 6.5 million isolated PBMCs. There are 15 residues in the CDR3. Per the germline V gene, CDR1 is DFQATT and CDR2 is SNEGSKA (reference sequence). Deletions cut 5 bases from V and 4 bases from J, with 15 bases between. A second PCR of 7 to 11 cycles used a sample-barcoded 5' primer and a J-beta primer mix. Each CDR3 protein is one row after TCRdb ran MiXCR on the 5' RACE reads. The sample includes 700,000 to 800,000 distinct CDR3 sequences, about 42% of them seen just once. Comment on this clonotype: Antigen: not known.

The sequenced sample was blood. The clonotype comes from a woman aged 55-69 years in good health. V usage is TRBV20-1 and J usage is TRBJ1-6; D is perhaps TRBD1 (6 bases). The CDR3 DNA sequence: TGCAGTGCTCCCATCGGGGGCAGTTATAATTCACCCCTCCACTTT. Residues: CSAPIGGSYNSPLHF.